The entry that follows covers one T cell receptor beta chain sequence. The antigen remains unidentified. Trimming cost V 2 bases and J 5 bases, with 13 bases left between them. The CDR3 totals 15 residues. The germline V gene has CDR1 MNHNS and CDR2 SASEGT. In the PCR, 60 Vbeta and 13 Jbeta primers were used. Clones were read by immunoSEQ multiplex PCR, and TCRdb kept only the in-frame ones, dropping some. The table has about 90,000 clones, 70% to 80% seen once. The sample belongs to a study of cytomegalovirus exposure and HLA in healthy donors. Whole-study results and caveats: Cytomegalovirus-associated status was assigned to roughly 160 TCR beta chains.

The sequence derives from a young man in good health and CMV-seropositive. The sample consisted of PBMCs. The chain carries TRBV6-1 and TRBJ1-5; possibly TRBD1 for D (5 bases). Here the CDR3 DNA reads TGTGCCAGCAGTGAATTTATGGGGGGGGATCAGCCCCAGCATTTT. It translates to CASSEFMGGDQPQHF.